This entry concerns a single T cell receptor beta chain. The data stem from a study of beta chain features in type 1 diabetes. Background on the study: Healthy donors, compared against patients, showed similar age, gender and cell yields. The number of sorted cells examined across all samples was 107,917,701.

This CDR3 comprises 13 residues. Germline lookup yields CDR1 MDHEN and CDR2 SYDVKM. V trimming: 4 bases; J trimming: 3 bases; junction bases outside the gene matches: 1. Reverse transcription of all isolated RNA meant that expressed TCRB transcripts were sequenced. A few million reads, on average, came from each naive, central memory and regulatory T cell sample. Here immunoSEQ multiplex PCR was the method, and the copy in TCRdb shows in-frame clones only, minus some. The top ten clones hold around 0.02% of a sample with around 350,000 clones, approximately 12% of them seen once. The sequence was obtained from a man between 18 and 29 years old in good health. The V call is TRBV28, the J call TRBJ2-5; TRBD1 aligns across 8 bases. Sequencing used naive CD4+ T cells from blood. This CDR3 reads CASSSGQEETQYF. The CDR3 region has the DNA TGTGCCAGCAGTTCGGGACAGGAAGAGACCCAGTACTTC.